This entry describes one T cell receptor beta chain. Its antigen is unidentified. V shed 4 bases, J shed 7 bases, and the junction held 8 bases outside the gene matches. The germline gives CDR1 MNHNS, CDR2 SASEGT. This CDR3 contains 15 residues. Naive CD8 cells lacked CD45RO and underwent positive selection for CCR7, leaving out terminally differentiated effector memory CD45RA+ cells. This entry comes from a study of shared clonotypes between healthy human individuals. Study-wide background: Serving as donors were two women and three men, whose ages spanned 18 to 49. Each donor's CD8 memory used one plate, CD8 naive two, each CD4 subset three. General study results and limits: A few donors showed sharing of around 5.3% of naive CD4 clonotypes.

This table comes from immunoSEQ multiplex PCR, and its TCRdb copy is limited to in-frame clones, with some not included. The data hold millions of clones, with about 94% observed a single time. The sequenced sample consisted of naive CD8+ T cells sorted from blood. This sequence was found in a man aged 18 to 30 in good health. The genes are TRBV6-1 and TRBJ2-1; 9 bases line up with TRBD1. CDR3 sequence reads: CASSVLGTGHNEQFF. The CDR3 nucleotides are TGTGCCAGCAGTGTACTTGGGACAGGGCATAATGAGCAGTTCTTC.